A selection of T cell receptor beta chains follows, all from one sample in a study of T cell changes during pregnancy in multiple sclerosis. The repertoire was sequenced with immunoSEQ multiplex PCR; TCRdb's copy has only in-frame clones and lacks some. The sample lists under 75,000 clones; over 85% were seen once. Sequencing used CD8+ T cells from peripheral blood mononuclear cells, obtained in the second trimester of pregnancy. These TCRs come from a female donor with multiple sclerosis, enrolled in a pregnancy study. CDR3s include the opening cysteine and the closing phenylalanine or tryptophan. Fields, in order: CDR3 protein, CDR3 DNA, D gene, J gene, clone size, V gene. The D gene is left open where the match is weak. For some rows the clone size is stated as once, few or many, or as a class when expanded; others skip it.

cdr3_aa: CASSITGNEQFF
cdr3_nt: TGTGCCAGCAGCATAACAGGGAATGAGCAGTTCTTC
d_call: NA
j_call: TRBJ2-1
clone_size: NA
v_call: TRBV27

cdr3_aa: CAWSGLNNEQFF
cdr3_nt: TGTGCCTGGAGTGGACTTAACAATGAGCAGTTCTTC
d_call: NA
j_call: TRBJ2-1
clone_size: once
v_call: TRBV30

cdr3_aa: CACRDLRNEQFF
cdr3_nt: TGTGCCTGTCGGGATTTAAGGAATGAGCAGTTCTTC
d_call: NA
j_call: TRBJ2-1
clone_size: NA
v_call: TRBV30

cdr3_aa: CASSYSGDNQPQHF
cdr3_nt: TGTGCCAGCAGTTACTCAGGGGACAATCAGCCCCAGCATTTT
d_call: NA
j_call: TRBJ1-5
clone_size: NA
v_call: TRBV6-5

cdr3_aa: CASKLGQPNTEAFF
cdr3_nt: TGTGCCAGCAAACTGGGACAGCCGAACACTGAAGCTTTCTTT
d_call: TRBD1
j_call: TRBJ1-1
clone_size: NA
v_call: TRBV27

cdr3_aa: CASSHTGGAYGYTF
cdr3_nt: TGCGCCAGCAGCCACACAGGGGGTGCCTATGGCTACACCTTC
d_call: TRBD1
j_call: TRBJ1-2
clone_size: NA
v_call: TRBV4-1

cdr3_aa: CASSQIGAGGPREQYF
cdr3_nt: TGCGCCAGCAGCCAGATCGGGGCGGGAGGGCCCCGCGAGCAGTACTTC
d_call: TRBD2
j_call: TRBJ2-7
clone_size: NA
v_call: TRBV4-1

cdr3_aa: CATSSDRGSNQPQHF
cdr3_nt: TGTGCCACCAGCTCCGATCGGGGGAGCAATCAGCCCCAGCATTTT
d_call: NA
j_call: TRBJ1-5
clone_size: NA
v_call: TRBV15

cdr3_aa: CASTTGRRGFYGYTF
cdr3_nt: TGTGCCAGCACCACGGGTAGGAGGGGTTTCTATGGCTACACCTTC
d_call: NA
j_call: TRBJ1-2
clone_size: NA
v_call: TRBV13

cdr3_aa: CAISDVGGTTYEQYF
cdr3_nt: TGTGCCATCAGTGATGTTGGCGGGACCACCTACGAGCAGTACTTC
d_call: NA
j_call: TRBJ2-7
clone_size: NA
v_call: TRBV10-3

cdr3_aa: CASSEGGTGARFTEAFF
cdr3_nt: TGTGCCAGCAGTGAAGGGGGAACAGGGGCCCGCTTCACTGAAGCTTTCTTT
d_call: TRBD1
j_call: TRBJ1-1
clone_size: NA
v_call: TRBV2

cdr3_aa: CSVPTGTDEQYF
cdr3_nt: TGCAGCGTTCCCACAGGGACCGACGAGCAGTACTTC
d_call: NA
j_call: TRBJ2-7
clone_size: NA
v_call: TRBV29-1

cdr3_aa: CASSSSGGTQYF
cdr3_nt: TGTGCCAGCAGCTCTTCCGGGGGGACCCAGTACTTC
d_call: NA
j_call: TRBJ2-5
clone_size: NA
v_call: TRBV7-6

cdr3_aa: CASRTSGSLETQYF
cdr3_nt: TGTGCCAGTAGAACTAGCGGGAGTTTAGAGACCCAGTACTTC
d_call: TRBD2
j_call: TRBJ2-5
clone_size: NA
v_call: TRBV19

cdr3_aa: CASSVAPGGRAAKGNEQFF
cdr3_nt: TGTGCCAGCAGCGTAGCACCCGGCGGGAGGGCCGCAAAGGGTAATGAGCAGTTCTTC
d_call: TRBD2
j_call: TRBJ2-1
clone_size: NA
v_call: TRBV9

cdr3_aa: CASSGSEEQYF
cdr3_nt: TGTGCCAGTAGTGGGAGCGAAGAGCAGTACTTC
d_call: NA
j_call: TRBJ2-7
clone_size: NA
v_call: TRBV19

cdr3_aa: CASSSGTGGEETQYF
cdr3_nt: TGTGCCAGCAGCTCCGGGACAGGGGGGGAAGAGACCCAGTACTTC
d_call: TRBD1
j_call: TRBJ2-5
clone_size: NA
v_call: TRBV11-2

cdr3_aa: CASSFSGREGSYEQYF
cdr3_nt: TGTGCCAGCAGCTTTAGCGGGAGAGAGGGCTCCTACGAGCAGTACTTC
d_call: TRBD2
j_call: TRBJ2-7
clone_size: NA
v_call: TRBV5-6

cdr3_aa: CASSLEGQTNEKLFF
cdr3_nt: TGCGCCAGCAGCTTGGAGGGACAGACGAATGAAAAACTGTTTTTT
d_call: TRBD1
j_call: TRBJ1-4
clone_size: NA
v_call: TRBV5-1

cdr3_aa: CASSLSELAGVTGELFF
cdr3_nt: TGTGCCAGCAGTTTATCGGAACTAGCGGGAGTTACCGGGGAGCTGTTTTTT
d_call: TRBD2
j_call: TRBJ2-2
clone_size: NA
v_call: TRBV27

cdr3_aa: CASALQGAGELFF
cdr3_nt: TGTGCCAGCGCTTTACAGGGGGCCGGGGAGCTGTTTTTT
d_call: TRBD1
j_call: TRBJ2-2
clone_size: NA
v_call: TRBV27

cdr3_aa: CASSYISNYGYTF
cdr3_nt: TGTGCCAGCAGTTACATATCTAACTATGGCTACACCTTC
d_call: NA
j_call: TRBJ1-2
clone_size: few
v_call: TRBV6-5

cdr3_aa: CASSQGASGRAAGELFF
cdr3_nt: TGCGCCAGCAGCCAAGGTGCTAGCGGGAGGGCGGCCGGGGAGCTGTTTTTT
d_call: TRBD2
j_call: TRBJ2-2
clone_size: NA
v_call: TRBV4-3

cdr3_aa: CASSLSAYEQYF
cdr3_nt: TGTGCCAGCAGCTTGAGCGCCTACGAGCAGTACTTC
d_call: NA
j_call: TRBJ2-7
clone_size: NA
v_call: TRBV5-6

cdr3_aa: CASSLRGNTIYF
cdr3_nt: TGTGCCAGCAGCCTCCGGGGAAACACCATATATTTT
d_call: NA
j_call: TRBJ1-3
clone_size: NA
v_call: TRBV13

cdr3_aa: CASSSSGRDAKNIQYF
cdr3_nt: TGTGCCAGCAGCTCTAGCGGGAGGGATGCCAAAAACATTCAGTACTTC
d_call: TRBD2
j_call: TRBJ2-4
clone_size: NA
v_call: TRBV7-9

cdr3_aa: CASTLVSSSYEQYF
cdr3_nt: TGTGCCAGCACACTCGTCTCGAGCTCCTACGAGCAGTACTTC
d_call: NA
j_call: TRBJ2-7
clone_size: NA
v_call: TRBV5-5

cdr3_aa: CASSTRTENYGYTF
cdr3_nt: TGTGCCAGCAGCACTAGGACGGAAAACTATGGCTACACCTTC
d_call: NA
j_call: TRBJ1-2
clone_size: NA
v_call: TRBV13

cdr3_aa: CASSLDSGQGSLLWTEAFF
cdr3_nt: TGTGCCAGTAGTCTCGATTCTGGACAGGGGTCGCTTCTGTGGACTGAAGCTTTCTTT
d_call: TRBD1
j_call: TRBJ1-1
clone_size: NA
v_call: TRBV19

cdr3_aa: CASSSGQGVNEQYF
cdr3_nt: TGTGCCAGCAGCTCGGGACAGGGGGTCAACGAGCAGTACTTC
d_call: TRBD1
j_call: TRBJ2-7
clone_size: NA
v_call: TRBV28

cdr3_aa: CASSWSQAGSPEAFF
cdr3_nt: TGCGCCAGCAGCTGGAGCCAGGCAGGGTCGCCTGAAGCTTTCTTT
d_call: NA
j_call: TRBJ1-1
clone_size: NA
v_call: TRBV5-1

cdr3_aa: CASSLSEGTLSYEQYF
cdr3_nt: TGTGCCAGCAGTTTATCGGAAGGGACTCTTTCCTACGAGCAGTACTTC
d_call: NA
j_call: TRBJ2-7
clone_size: NA
v_call: TRBV27

cdr3_aa: CASSHITGELFF
cdr3_nt: TGCGCCAGCAGCCACATCACCGGGGAGCTGTTTTTT
d_call: NA
j_call: TRBJ2-2
clone_size: NA
v_call: TRBV4-1

cdr3_aa: CASVKSTEAFF
cdr3_nt: TGTGCCAGCGTAAAGAGCACTGAAGCTTTCTTT
d_call: NA
j_call: TRBJ1-1
clone_size: NA
v_call: TRBV13

cdr3_aa: CASSPPLGTPLEAFF
cdr3_nt: TGTGCCAGCTCACCGCCACTGGGGACACCTTTAGAAGCTTTCTTT
d_call: NA
j_call: TRBJ1-1
clone_size: once
v_call: TRBV18

cdr3_aa: CASSSGGGPVYEQYF
cdr3_nt: TGCGCCAGCAGCTCAGGGGGCGGCCCTGTCTACGAGCAGTACTTC
d_call: TRBD1
j_call: TRBJ2-7
clone_size: NA
v_call: TRBV5-1

cdr3_aa: CASSLVAGGPTYNEQFF
cdr3_nt: TGTGCCAGCAGCTTAGTAGCGGGAGGGCCAACTTACAATGAGCAGTTCTTC
d_call: TRBD2
j_call: TRBJ2-1
clone_size: NA
v_call: TRBV11-2

cdr3_aa: CASSESRTGVNEQFF
cdr3_nt: TGTGCCAGCAGTGAATCCCGGACAGGGGTCAATGAGCAGTTCTTC
d_call: TRBD1
j_call: TRBJ2-1
clone_size: once
v_call: TRBV25-1

cdr3_aa: CASSFSRGNEQFF
cdr3_nt: TGTGCCAGCAGCTTCAGCCGCGGGAATGAGCAGTTCTTC
d_call: NA
j_call: TRBJ2-1
clone_size: NA
v_call: TRBV11-1

cdr3_aa: CASSSLGAGETQYF
cdr3_nt: TGTGCCAGCAGTTCCCTGGGGGCCGGGGAGACCCAGTACTTC
d_call: NA
j_call: TRBJ2-5
clone_size: NA
v_call: TRBV28

cdr3_aa: CASSLGGGSLTDTQYF
cdr3_nt: TGTGCCAGCAGCTTAGGGGGGGGATCCCTCACAGATACGCAGTATTTT
d_call: TRBD2
j_call: TRBJ2-3
clone_size: NA
v_call: TRBV11-2

cdr3_aa: CASTLGRRVGEQYF
cdr3_nt: TGTGCCAGCACCTTGGGGAGACGGGTGGGGGAGCAGTACTTC
d_call: NA
j_call: TRBJ2-7
clone_size: NA
v_call: TRBV13

cdr3_aa: CASSMTSGGYEQYF
cdr3_nt: TGTGCCAGTAGTATGACTAGTGGGGGTTACGAGCAGTACTTC
d_call: NA
j_call: TRBJ2-7
clone_size: NA
v_call: TRBV19

cdr3_aa: CASSGGQGRVETQYF
cdr3_nt: TGTGCCAGCAGCGGAGGACAGGGGCGGGTGGAGACCCAGTACTTC
d_call: TRBD1
j_call: TRBJ2-5
clone_size: NA
v_call: TRBV7-9

cdr3_aa: CATSRARRGQNNEQFF
cdr3_nt: TGTGCCACCAGCAGAGCCCGCCGCGGACAGAATAATGAGCAGTTCTTC
d_call: NA
j_call: TRBJ2-1
clone_size: NA
v_call: TRBV15

cdr3_aa: CASSQGQGNQPQHF
cdr3_nt: TGCGCCAGCAGCCAAGGACAAGGCAATCAGCCCCAGCATTTT
d_call: NA
j_call: TRBJ1-5
clone_size: NA
v_call: TRBV4-1

cdr3_aa: CASSSLAASYGEQFF
cdr3_nt: TGTGCCAGCAGTTCACTAGCGGCTTCCTACGGTGAGCAGTTCTTC
d_call: TRBD2
j_call: TRBJ2-1
clone_size: NA
v_call: TRBV6-5

cdr3_aa: CASSLSGTTSSYNSPLHF
cdr3_nt: TGCGCCAGCAGCTTATCCGGGACAACCAGCTCCTATAATTCACCCCTCCACTTT
d_call: NA
j_call: TRBJ1-6
clone_size: NA
v_call: TRBV5-1

cdr3_aa: CASSFSNSPLHF
cdr3_nt: TGTGCCAGCAGTTTTAGTAATTCACCCCTCCACTTT
d_call: NA
j_call: TRBJ1-6
clone_size: NA
v_call: TRBV27

cdr3_aa: CASSVGSSTGELFF
cdr3_nt: TGTGCCAGTAGTGTAGGGAGTAGCACCGGGGAGCTGTTTTTT
d_call: NA
j_call: TRBJ2-2
clone_size: NA
v_call: TRBV19

cdr3_aa: CASSTGTSGRSDTQYF
cdr3_nt: TGTGCCAGCAGCACAGGGACTAGCGGGAGGTCAGATACGCAGTATTTT
d_call: TRBD2
j_call: TRBJ2-3
clone_size: NA
v_call: TRBV7-9

cdr3_aa: CSAREGSGYTF
cdr3_nt: TGCAGTGCTAGAGAGGGGAGTGGCTACACCTTC
d_call: NA
j_call: TRBJ1-2
clone_size: NA
v_call: TRBV20-1

cdr3_aa: CASSLTAGVTDTQYF
cdr3_nt: TGTGCCAGCAGCTTAACGGCAGGGGTCACAGATACGCAGTATTTT
d_call: NA
j_call: TRBJ2-3
clone_size: NA
v_call: TRBV11-3

cdr3_aa: CASSVRGMNTEAFF
cdr3_nt: TGTGCCAGCAGTGTAAGGGGCATGAACACTGAAGCTTTCTTT
d_call: NA
j_call: TRBJ1-1
clone_size: NA
v_call: TRBV28